This is a list of T cell receptor beta chains from one sample in a study of cytomegalovirus exposure and HLA in healthy donors. Profiling relied on immunoSEQ multiplex PCR, and the TCRdb table lists in-frame clones only, not all of them. This sample carries about 140,000 clones, about 78% of them seen once, and the ten largest clones take 3.5% to 4%. Sequenced: PBMCs. The source is a man aged 18 to 29 in good health and CMV-seronegative. The CDR3 runs from the conserved cysteine through the conserved F or W. The D gene is left open where the match is weak. Part of the rows lack a size; the others show once, few, many or a class for expanded clones.

size: few
V: TRBV19
J: TRBJ2-4
D: TRBD2
CDR3: CASRSPAGDDIQYF

size: -
V: TRBV11-3
J: TRBJ1-6
D: -
CDR3: CASSLDRGGPLHF

size: -
V: TRBV27
J: TRBJ1-2
D: -
CDR3: CASSYGQGFKGYTF

size: few
V: TRBV29-1
J: TRBJ2-3
D: -
CDR3: CSVRRGLRARDERTDTQYF

size: -
V: TRBV5-1
J: TRBJ2-3
D: TRBD2
CDR3: CASSSSGTSRDTQYF

size: -
V: TRBV14
J: TRBJ1-2
D: -
CDR3: CASSQDRNRDYGYTF

size: -
V: TRBV6-5
J: TRBJ1-2
D: -
CDR3: CASTSGYGYTF

size: -
V: TRBV19
J: TRBJ2-2
D: TRBD1
CDR3: CASSRKGATGELFF

size: few
V: TRBV6-1
J: TRBJ1-1
D: -
CDR3: CASSMLGQNTEAFF

size: -
V: TRBV14
J: TRBJ1-4
D: -
CDR3: CASSQDLGSGLTNEKLFF

size: -
V: TRBV14
J: TRBJ1-2
D: -
CDR3: CASSQDQGYGYTF

size: -
V: TRBV10-3
J: TRBJ1-2
D: -
CDR3: CAISEPDMQDGYTF

size: -
V: TRBV29-1
J: TRBJ2-1
D: -
CDR3: CSVEKGAGRGKFF

size: -
V: TRBV4-1
J: TRBJ1-2
D: TRBD1
CDR3: CASSRGQRDGYTF